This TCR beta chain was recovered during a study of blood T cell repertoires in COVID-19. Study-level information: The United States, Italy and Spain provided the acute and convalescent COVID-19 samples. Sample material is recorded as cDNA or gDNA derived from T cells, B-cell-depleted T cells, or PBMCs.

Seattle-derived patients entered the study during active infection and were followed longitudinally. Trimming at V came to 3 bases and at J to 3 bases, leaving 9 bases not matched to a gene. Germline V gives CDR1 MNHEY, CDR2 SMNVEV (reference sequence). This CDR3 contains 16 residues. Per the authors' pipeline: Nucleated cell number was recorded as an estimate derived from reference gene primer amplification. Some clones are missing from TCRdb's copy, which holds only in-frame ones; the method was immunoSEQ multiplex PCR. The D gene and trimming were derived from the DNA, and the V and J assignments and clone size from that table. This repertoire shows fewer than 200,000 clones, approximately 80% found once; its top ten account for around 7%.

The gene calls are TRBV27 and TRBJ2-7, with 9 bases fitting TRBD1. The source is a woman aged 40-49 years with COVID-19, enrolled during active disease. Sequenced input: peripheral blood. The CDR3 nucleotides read TGTGCCAGCAGTTTCTCCCATGGACAGGGGTTCTACGAGCAGTACTTC. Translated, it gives CASSFSHGQGFYEQYF.